This is a list of T cell receptor beta chains from one sample in a study of a mutant IDH1 vaccine in newly diagnosed glioma. TCRdb's table, derived via immunoSEQ multiplex PCR, lists solely in-frame clones and lacks some. The repertoire holds about 55,000 clones, with under 90% as singletons. No antigen has been assigned to these receptors. The sequenced sample was PBMCs, obtained from a glioma patient whose treatment included an IDH1 peptide vaccine. Receptors were obtained from a man aged 35-49 years with glioma. The CDR3 runs from the conserved cysteine through the conserved F or W. D genes are given only for firm matches. Size is stated for part of the rows, as once, few or many counts, or as a class when the clone is expanded.

J: TRBJ1-4; V: TRBV5-1; D: NA; size: NA; DNA: TGCGCCAGCAGCCTACGGGCGGGTAATGAAAAACTGTTTTTT; CDR3: CASSLRAGNEKLFF
J: TRBJ2-1; V: TRBV6-5; D: TRBD2; size: NA; DNA: TGTGCCAGCACGGGAGGGTACAATGAGCAGTTCTTC; CDR3: CASTGGYNEQFF
J: TRBJ2-5; V: TRBV9; D: TRBD2; size: NA; DNA: TGTGCCAGCAAAGAGGGACTAGCGGGGGTCCAAGAGACCCAGTACTTC; CDR3: CASKEGLAGVQETQYF
J: TRBJ1-6; V: TRBV30; D: NA; size: NA; DNA: TGTGCCTGGAGTTTCCAGGGAAATTCACCCCTCCACTTT; CDR3: CAWSFQGNSPLHF
J: TRBJ2-7; V: TRBV6-1; D: NA; size: NA; DNA: TGTGCCAGCAGTGACTGGGGGGACGAGCAGTACTTC; CDR3: CASSDWGDEQYF
J: TRBJ2-5; V: TRBV7-8; D: NA; size: NA; DNA: TGTGCCAGCAGCTTACAGGGATACGTGGGGACCCAGTACTTC; CDR3: CASSLQGYVGTQYF
J: TRBJ1-1; V: TRBV6-6; D: NA; size: NA; DNA: TGTGCCAGCAGTTACGGTACAGGTGAAGCTTTCTTT; CDR3: CASSYGTGEAFF
J: TRBJ2-2; V: TRBV5-1; D: NA; size: NA; DNA: TGCGCCAGCAGCTTGTCAGGAGAAACCGGGGAGCTGTTTTTT; CDR3: CASSLSGETGELFF
J: TRBJ2-2; V: TRBV15; D: TRBD2; size: NA; DNA: TGTGCCACCAGCAGAGATCGAGGCGGGGGGGGCCGGGAGCTGTTTTTT; CDR3: CATSRDRGGGGRELFF
J: TRBJ2-7; V: TRBV6-5; D: TRBD1; size: NA; DNA: TGTGCCAGCAGTTACTCGACAGGGTACTCCTACGAGCAGTACTTC; CDR3: CASSYSTGYSYEQYF
J: TRBJ1-2; V: TRBV5-4; D: TRBD1; size: NA; DNA: TGTGCCGGGGGATCTACAGGGGACCTCTATGGCTACACCTTC; CDR3: CAGGSTGDLYGYTF
J: TRBJ2-7; V: TRBV7-2; D: NA; size: NA; DNA: TGTGCCAGCAGCTTTGATCGGACAACAGGACTTTCCTACGAGCAGTACTTC; CDR3: CASSFDRTTGLSYEQYF
J: TRBJ1-2; V: TRBV14; D: NA; size: NA; DNA: TGTGCCAGCAGCCACGCCGACCGGGGCTATGGCTACACCTTC; CDR3: CASSHADRGYGYTF
J: TRBJ1-5; V: TRBV9; D: TRBD1; size: NA; DNA: TGTGCCAGCAGCGCGGGACAGGGCAGTGGTGAGCCCCAGCATTTT; CDR3: CASSAGQGSGEPQHF
J: TRBJ1-1; V: TRBV5-1; D: NA; size: NA; DNA: TGCGCCAGCAGCCTTAGGGGGTACACTGAAGCTTTCTTT; CDR3: CASSLRGYTEAFF
J: TRBJ2-1; V: TRBV27; D: NA; size: NA; DNA: TGTGCCAGCAGTCACCCCCCGGACGGCGGCTCCTACAATGAGCAGTTCTTC; CDR3: CASSHPPDGGSYNEQFF
J: TRBJ1-2; V: TRBV30; D: TRBD1; size: few; DNA: TGTGCCTGGAGTGTACTGGGACAGGTTACTTTC; CDR3: CAWSVLGQVTF
J: TRBJ2-1; V: TRBV5-1; D: TRBD2; size: NA; DNA: TGCGCCAGCAGCTTGGGGCAACTAGCGCTCAATGAGCAGTTCTTC; CDR3: CASSLGQLALNEQFF
J: TRBJ2-5; V: TRBV29-1; D: NA; size: NA; DNA: TGCAGCGTTGAAGGGGTAGGCGAGACCCAGTACTTC; CDR3: CSVEGVGETQYF